The sequence of this T cell receptor (beta chain) was determined in a study of T cell responses to AZD1222 COVID-19 vaccine. Study findings and constraints: Once two AZD1222 doses were given, Spike-specific TCR breadth and depth went up. Clonal diversity was possibly underestimated, and white British individuals and females predominated among donors. The study reported that nearly half of spike-specific TCRs target unmutated variant regions.

About this clone itself: The antigen is undetermined.

Sequencing used immunoSEQ multiplex PCR; TCRdb keeps in-frame clones, though not all of them. Of 140,000 to 150,000 clones listed, 85% to 95% are singletons. This clonotype was obtained from an adult who had recovered from COVID-19. Sample: peripheral blood, taken after recovery from COVID-19.

CDR3 sequence: CASSPGQVGETQYF. For the CDR3, the DNA is TGTGCCAGCTCACCGGGACAGGTCGGGGAGACCCAGTACTTC. The genes are TRBV18 and TRBJ2-5; 8 nucleotides line up with TRBD1. The CDR3 is made up of 14 amino acids. The ends lost 3 bases at V and 5 bases at J; junction bases unmatched: 5. Germline values: CDR1 KGHSH, CDR2 LQKENI.